The T cell receptor (beta chain) under discussion was sequenced for a study of early T cells in non-severe SARS-CoV-2 infection. In the study overall: Chains from this unsorted whole-blood bulk RNA could not be paired. Study-wide findings and caveats: In VDJdb matching, anti-spike CD8 responses were favored while private and CD4 specificities went missing.

Attachment of unique molecular identifiers to individual cDNA molecules was performed. TCRdb processed the 5' RACE reads anew with MiXCR; each CDR3 protein has one entry. The table records some 100,000 distinct CDR3 sequences, roughly 14% of them present only once. Trimming took 5 bases from V and 0 from J; bases not matched to a gene: 15. Germline V gene sequence: CDR1 MNHGY, CDR2 SVAAGI. CDR3 size: 19 residues. Regarding this clonotype: Its antigen is not known.

Sample: whole blood. This sequence joins TRBV6-9 and TRBJ1-5; 8 nucleotides align to TRBD1. The TCR originated in an adult who was a healthcare worker with PCR-confirmed SARS-CoV-2 infection or an uninfected control (not recorded which). The DNA of the CDR3 is TGTGCCAGCAGTCTAGACAGGGGACCTTCTAAGTATAGCAATCAGCCCCAGCATTTT. It specifies CASSLDRGPSKYSNQPQHF.